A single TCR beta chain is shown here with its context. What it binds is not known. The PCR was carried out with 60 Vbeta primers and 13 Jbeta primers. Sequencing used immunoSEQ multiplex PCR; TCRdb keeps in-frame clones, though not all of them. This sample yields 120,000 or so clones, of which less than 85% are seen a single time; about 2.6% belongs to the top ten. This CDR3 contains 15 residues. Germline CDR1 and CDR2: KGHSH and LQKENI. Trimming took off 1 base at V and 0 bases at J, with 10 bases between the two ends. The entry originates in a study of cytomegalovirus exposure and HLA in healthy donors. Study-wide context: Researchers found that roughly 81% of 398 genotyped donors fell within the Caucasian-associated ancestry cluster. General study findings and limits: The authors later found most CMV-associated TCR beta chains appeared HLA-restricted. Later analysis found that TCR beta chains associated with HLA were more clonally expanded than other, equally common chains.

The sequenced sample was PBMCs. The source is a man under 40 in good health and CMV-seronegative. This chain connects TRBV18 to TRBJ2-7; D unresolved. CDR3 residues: CASSPRLGDSYEQYF. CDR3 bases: TGTGCCAGCTCACCACGGTTGGGCGACTCCTACGAGCAGTACTTC. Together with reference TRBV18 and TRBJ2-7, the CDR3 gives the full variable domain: NAGVMQNPRHLVRRRGQEARLRCSPMKGHSHVYWYRQLPEEGLKFMVYLQKENIIDESGMPKERFSAEFPKEGPSILRIQQVVRGDSAAYFCASSPRLGDSYEQYFGPGTRLTVT.